A selection of T cell receptor beta chains follows, all from one sample in a study of identical twins. TCRdb redid the calling of the 5' RACE reads with MiXCR, one entry per CDR3 protein. The sample lists 1.5 million to 2 million distinct CDR3 sequences; roughly 35% were seen once. Specimen: cord blood. The receptors here all came from a newborn girl in good health. The conserved cysteine and the conserved F or W are not part of the CDR3 here.

j_call,cdr3_length,v_call,cdr3_aa
TRBJ2-1,15,TRBV24-1,ATSDNLAGGRDNEQF
-,15,TRBV4-2,ASSQERAGVSYNEQY
TRBJ1-2,12,TRBV14,ASSPAGSVYGYT
TRBJ2-4,14,TRBV11-1,ASSLWDQGPKNIQY
TRBJ2-7,12,TRBV6-2/TRBV6-3,ASSPTVPSYEQY
TRBJ2-4,14,TRBV7-2,ASSLFGTSGRPEQY
TRBJ2-7,12,TRBV11-2,ASSLEAGRYEQY
TRBJ2-1,12,TRBV7-9,VSSLGGAYNEQF
TRBJ2-3,14,TRBV6-1,ASSESVSGKTDTQY
-,12,TRBV5-1,ASSLTSAYNEQY
TRBJ2-1,15,TRBV11-2,ASSSGSWASGANEQF
TRBJ2-3,14,TRBV4-1,ASSQDTSGPPDTQY
TRBJ2-3,12,TRBV29-1,SVTKRTPTDTQY
TRBJ2-2,13,TRBV11-2,ASSSDRGLMGELF
TRBJ1-1,13,TRBV12-3/TRBV12-4,ASSSRGGEGTEAF
TRBJ2-7,11,TRBV20-1,SARGSGTGEQY
TRBJ2-1,13,TRBV5-1,ASSKTSGNYNEQF
TRBJ1-1,15,TRBV11-2,ASSLDRHRLMNTEAF
TRBJ1-2,13,TRBV19,ASSNLIQITNGYT
TRBJ2-7,15,TRBV27,ASSVPTRDTLYNEQY
TRBJ1-6,12,TRBV28,ASSSGWDNSPLH
TRBJ2-7,13,TRBV27,ASSPAVVPLYEQY
TRBJ2-7,13,TRBV5-1,ASSSNREITYEQY
TRBJ1-5,14,TRBV12-3/TRBV12-4,ASSLGDRSSNQPQH
-,12,TRBV20-1,SASTDRGYNEQY
-,13,TRBV12-3/TRBV12-4,ASTPGTGTHNEQY
TRBJ2-1,11,TRBV3-1,ASSPLAETEQF
TRBJ2-3,13,TRBV9,ASSSRTRDTDTQY
TRBJ2-3,11,TRBV20-1,SARDWGRDTQY
TRBJ2-1,12,TRBV19,ASSKLAAYNEQF
TRBJ2-1,16,TRBV18,ASSPSSTALAAYNEQF
TRBJ2-5,13,TRBV5-5,ASSWDGGREETQY
-,16,TRBV12-3/TRBV12-4,ASRPEGWLAPPYNEQY
TRBJ2-7,12,TRBV28,ASLIAFGPYEQY
TRBJ2-1,11,TRBV2,ASRSQKYNEQF
TRBJ2-1,12,TRBV20-1,SAGTSGRAKEQF
TRBJ2-5,14,TRBV27,ASSPKDRGYQETQY
TRBJ1-4,13,TRBV4-1,ASSQLAATGEKLF
TRBJ2-3,12,TRBV5-1,ASSFEPRTDTQY
TRBJ2-5,13,TRBV10-3,ATMRTSGPQETQY
TRBJ2-1,15,TRBV12-3/TRBV12-4,ASIKLEGGDPNNEQF
TRBJ1-6,16,TRBV21-1,ASSRGRQGNSYNSPLH
TRBJ1-1,12,TRBV5-4,ASSLSSQNTEAF
TRBJ1-1,13,TRBV2,ASRSTGHPNTEAF
TRBJ2-3,16,TRBV6-1,ASSEVQGLGRSTDTQY